Shown below are 7 T cell receptor beta chains from a single sample sequenced in a study of shared clonotypes between healthy human individuals (TCRdb year 2020). Libraries were constructed by the immunoSEQ multiplex PCR assay. TCRdb took over this immuneACCESS table, retaining in-frame rearrangements with V and J assigned. Such tables are incomplete; in checked studies, under half of the missing clones stem from an unresolved V gene, and the remainder is unexplained. This sample is represented by over a million clones; about 75% of them were singletons. About 1.5% of the sample is taken by the ten largest. Sequenced material: memory CD4+ T cells sorted from blood. Sample cell subset or site, as interpreted from the label and publication: CD45RA-negative fraction. These receptors all stem from a man between 18 and 35 years old in good health.

The V and J genes are TRBV6-1 and TRBJ1-5; unclear D gene. This CDR3 has 13 amino acids. The germline CDR1 and CDR2 sequences are MNHNS and SASEGT. V lost 6 bases and J lost 5, with 11 bases in between. The CDR3 region has the DNA TGTGCCAGCAGCCAAGGGCAGGATCAGCCCCAGCATTTT. Translation: CASSQGQDQPQHF.

For the CDR3, the DNA is TGTGCCAGCAGAGAGCAGGGGTACGAGCAGTACTTC. Its translation is CASREQGYEQYF. J is TRBJ2-7 and V is TRBV2, with D maybe TRBD1 (6 bases). V lost 6 bases, J lost 4 bases, and 10 bases lay in between. The CDR3 loop spans 12 amino acids. The V gene's germline CDR1 is SNHLY and CDR2 FYNNEI. The whole variable domain, remainder taken from reference TRBV2 and TRBJ2-7, is EPEVTQTPSHQVTQMGQEVILRCVPISNHLYFYWYRQILGQKVEFLVSFYNNEISEKSEIFDDQFSVERPDGSNFTLKIRSTKLEDSAMYFCASREQGYEQYFGPGTRLTVT.

The J gene is TRBJ1-3, the V gene TRBV9, with D unresolved. V was shortened by 4 bases and J by 4 bases, with 15 bases between the two germline ends. The CDR3 covers 15 residues. CDR1 is SGDLS, CDR2 YYNGEE, per germline. CDR3 residues: CASSPSWGAGNTIYF. The CDR3 nucleotides read TGTGCCAGCAGCCCCTCCTGGGGAGCCGGAAACACCATATATTTT.

The J gene is TRBJ2-2, the V gene TRBV14, with D unresolved. This CDR3 contains 11 residues. Between the trimmed V and J ends, which lost 4 bases and 9 bases, there was a span of 6 bases. From germline, CDR1 is SGHDN and CDR2 FVKESK. The CDR3 loop is CASSLSWELFF. CDR3 coding DNA: TGTGCCAGCAGCCTAAGCTGGGAGCTGTTTTTT.

This chain connects TRBV20-1 to TRBJ2-1, with D perhaps assigned TRBD1 or TRBD2 (5 bases each). The V gene's germline CDR1 is DFQATT and CDR2 SNEGSKA (reference sequence). The CDR3 is 11 residues long. CDR3 nucleotides: TGCAGCCTCGGGACCAACAATGAGCAGTTCTTC. Residues: CSLGTNNEQFF.

The sample holds a few counts of this clone. Additional DNA sequences in this sample encode the identical CDR3. This sequence joins TRBV10-3 and TRBJ1-5; 11 nucleotides agree with TRBD1. The CDR3 runs to 13 residues. V lost 7 bases and J lost 5; bases outside the gene matches: 1. The germline CDR1 and CDR2 sequences are ENHRY and SYGVKD. CDR3: CAIKGQGDQPQHF. The CDR3 region has the DNA TGTGCCATCAAGGGACAGGGGGATCAGCCCCAGCATTTT.

The gene calls are TRBV7-9 and TRBJ1-2; D is uncertain. CDR1 and CDR2 from the germline V gene are SEHNR and FQNEAQ (reference sequence). CDR3 length: 12 residues. The V and J ends lost 5 bases and 8 bases respectively, with 12 bases between them. The CDR3 here is CASSRVPRGYTF. CDR3 bases: TGTGCCAGCAGCCGGGTCCCTCGGGGCTACACCTTC.